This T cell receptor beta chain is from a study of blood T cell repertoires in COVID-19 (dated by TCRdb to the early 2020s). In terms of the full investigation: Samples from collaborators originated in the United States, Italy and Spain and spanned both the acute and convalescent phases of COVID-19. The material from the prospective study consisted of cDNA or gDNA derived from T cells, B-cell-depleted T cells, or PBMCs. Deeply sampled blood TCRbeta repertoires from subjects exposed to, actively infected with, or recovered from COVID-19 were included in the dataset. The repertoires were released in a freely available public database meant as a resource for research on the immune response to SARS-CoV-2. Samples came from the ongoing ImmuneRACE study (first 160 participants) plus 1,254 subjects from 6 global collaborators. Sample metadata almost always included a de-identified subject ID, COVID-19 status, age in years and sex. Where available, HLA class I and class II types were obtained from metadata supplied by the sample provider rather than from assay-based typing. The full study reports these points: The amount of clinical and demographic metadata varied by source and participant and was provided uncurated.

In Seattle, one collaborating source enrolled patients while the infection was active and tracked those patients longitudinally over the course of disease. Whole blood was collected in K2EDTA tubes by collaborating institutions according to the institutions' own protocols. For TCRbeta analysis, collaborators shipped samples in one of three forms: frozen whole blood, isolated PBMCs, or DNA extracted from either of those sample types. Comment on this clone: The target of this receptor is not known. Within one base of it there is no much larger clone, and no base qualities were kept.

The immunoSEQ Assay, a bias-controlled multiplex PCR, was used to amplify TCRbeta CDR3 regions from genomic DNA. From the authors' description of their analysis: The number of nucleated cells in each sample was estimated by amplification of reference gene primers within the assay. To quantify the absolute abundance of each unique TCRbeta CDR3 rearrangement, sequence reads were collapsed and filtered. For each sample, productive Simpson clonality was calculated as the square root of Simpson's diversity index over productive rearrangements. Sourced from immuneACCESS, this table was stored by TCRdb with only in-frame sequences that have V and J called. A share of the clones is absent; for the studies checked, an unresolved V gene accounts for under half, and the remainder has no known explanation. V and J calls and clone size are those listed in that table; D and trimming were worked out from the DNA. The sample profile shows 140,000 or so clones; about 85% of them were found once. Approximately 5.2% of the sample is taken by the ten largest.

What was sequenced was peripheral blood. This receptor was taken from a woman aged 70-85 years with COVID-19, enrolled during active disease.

Read as DNA, the sequence is TGTGCCAGCAGCCAGACAGCTTCACCCCTCCACTTT. Its protein is CASSQTASPLHF. The chain was built from TRBV3-1 (or the pseudogene TRBV3-2) and TRBJ1-6; perhaps TRBD1 is the D gene, with 5 bases matching. Sequences LGHDT (CDR1) and YNNKEL (CDR2) are obtained from the germline V gene (reference sequence). Spanning cysteine to phenylalanine, the CDR3 consists of 12 amino acids. The DNA shown is the 36-base CDR3, in frame from base 1. Deletion took 3 bases off V and 9 bases off J, with a span of 6 bases between the germline ends.